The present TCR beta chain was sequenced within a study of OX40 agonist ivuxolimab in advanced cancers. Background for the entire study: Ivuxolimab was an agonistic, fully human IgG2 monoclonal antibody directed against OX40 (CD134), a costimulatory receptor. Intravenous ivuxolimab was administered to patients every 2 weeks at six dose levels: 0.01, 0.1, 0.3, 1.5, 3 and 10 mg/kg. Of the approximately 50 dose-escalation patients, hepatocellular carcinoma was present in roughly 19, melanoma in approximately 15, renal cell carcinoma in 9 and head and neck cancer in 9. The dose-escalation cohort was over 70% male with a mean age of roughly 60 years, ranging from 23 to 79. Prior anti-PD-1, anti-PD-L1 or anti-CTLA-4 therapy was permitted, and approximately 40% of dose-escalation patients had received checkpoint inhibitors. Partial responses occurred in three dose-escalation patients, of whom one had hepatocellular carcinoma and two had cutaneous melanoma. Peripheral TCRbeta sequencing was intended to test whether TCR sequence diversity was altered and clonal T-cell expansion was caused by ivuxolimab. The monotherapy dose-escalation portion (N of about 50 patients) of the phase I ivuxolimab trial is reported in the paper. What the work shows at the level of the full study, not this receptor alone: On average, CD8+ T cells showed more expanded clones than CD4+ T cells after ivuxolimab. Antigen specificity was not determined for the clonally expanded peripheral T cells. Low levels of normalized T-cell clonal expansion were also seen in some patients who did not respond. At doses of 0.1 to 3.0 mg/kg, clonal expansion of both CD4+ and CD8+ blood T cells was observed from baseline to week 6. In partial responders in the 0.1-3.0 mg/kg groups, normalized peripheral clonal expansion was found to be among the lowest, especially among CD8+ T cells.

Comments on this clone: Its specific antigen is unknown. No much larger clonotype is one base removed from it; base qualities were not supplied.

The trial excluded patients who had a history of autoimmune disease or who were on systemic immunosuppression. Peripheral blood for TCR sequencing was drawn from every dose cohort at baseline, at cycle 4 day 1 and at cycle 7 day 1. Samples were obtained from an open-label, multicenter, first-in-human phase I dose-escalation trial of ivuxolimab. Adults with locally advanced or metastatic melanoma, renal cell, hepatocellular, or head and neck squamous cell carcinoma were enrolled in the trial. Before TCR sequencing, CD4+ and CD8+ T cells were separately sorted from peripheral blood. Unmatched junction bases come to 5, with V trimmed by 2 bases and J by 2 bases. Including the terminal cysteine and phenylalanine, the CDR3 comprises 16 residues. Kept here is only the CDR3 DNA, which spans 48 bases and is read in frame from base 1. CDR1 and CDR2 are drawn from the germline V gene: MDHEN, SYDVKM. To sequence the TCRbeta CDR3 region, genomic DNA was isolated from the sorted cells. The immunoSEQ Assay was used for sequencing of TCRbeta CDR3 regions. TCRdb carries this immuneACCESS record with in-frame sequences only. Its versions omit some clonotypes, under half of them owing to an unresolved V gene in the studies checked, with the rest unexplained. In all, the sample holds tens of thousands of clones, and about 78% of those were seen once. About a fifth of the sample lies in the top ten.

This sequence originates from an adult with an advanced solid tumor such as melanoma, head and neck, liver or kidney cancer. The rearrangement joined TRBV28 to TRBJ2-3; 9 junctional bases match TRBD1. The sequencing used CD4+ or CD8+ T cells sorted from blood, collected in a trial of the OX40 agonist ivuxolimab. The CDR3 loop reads CASSLPQGAYTDTQYF. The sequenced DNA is TGTGCCAGCAGTTTACCACAGGGGGCCTACACAGATACGCAGTATTTT.